This T cell receptor (beta chain) was identified in a study of blood T cell repertoires in COVID-19. Study-wide background: Samples of COVID-19 (acute and convalescent) were obtained from the United States, Italy and Spain. PBMCs, B-cell-depleted T cells, or T cells provided the cDNA or gDNA that made up the material.

Germline V lookup: CDR1 SEHNR, CDR2 FQNEAQ (reference sequence). The V end lost 3 bases, the J end lost 3 bases, and 11 bases lay between the germline ends. This CDR3 spans 14 amino acids. Measured with immunoSEQ multiplex PCR; TCRdb has only the in-frame clones, and not every one. Seen here are about 93,000 clones, 75% to 90% observed once, and the top ten hold roughly a sixth. The V call is TRBV7-9, the J call TRBJ1-1; weak D call: TRBD1 (5 bases). Specimen: peripheral blood. This sequence originates from a woman older than 75 with acute or convalescent COVID-19. The CDR3: CASSLGPGHTEAFF. DNA for the CDR3: TGTGCCAGCAGCTTGGGGCCTGGGCACACTGAAGCTTTCTTT. Variable domain in full (rest from reference TRBV7-9 and TRBJ1-1): DTGVSQNPRHKITKRGQNVTFRCDPISEHNRLYWYRQTLGQGPEFLTYFQNEAQLEKSRLLSDRFSAERPKGSFSTLEIQRTEQGDSAMYLCASSLGPGHTEAFFGQGTRLTVV.